The 20 T cell receptor beta chains below all came from one sample that was sequenced in a study of blood T cells in healthy people across ages. Next came a second PCR, run for about 6 to 12 cycles, which used a sample-barcoded 5' primer along with a J-beta primer mix. MiXCR, run by TCRdb on the 5' RACE reads, gives a single entry per CDR3 protein. Here the sample spans some 780,000 distinct CDR3 sequences, roughly three fifths being singletons. Specimen: blood. The receptors stem from a middle-aged man in good health.

The table lists this clonotype with a few counts. DNA for the CDR3: TGTGCCACCTCGAGGAGCGGGGCGGGAGGAACCTACGAGCAGTACTTC. It yields the protein CATSRSGAGGTYEQYF. The rearrangement links TRBV12-3 or TRBV12-4 to TRBJ2-7, with TRBD2 matching over 8 bases. Unmatched junction bases numbered 16, after V lost 10 bases and J lost 2 bases. The CDR3 length is 16 residues.

This clonotype was seen a few times. The chain links TRBV18 to TRBJ1-6, with D unclear. The germline V gene encodes CDR1 KGHSH and CDR2 LQKENI. The CDR3 totals 12 residues. Between the trimmed V and J ends, which lost 8 bases and 8 bases, there was a span of 10 bases. The CDR3 protein is CASARLDSPLHF. The CDR3 DNA reads as TGTGCCAGCGCGAGACTGGATTCACCCCTCCACTTT.

A few counts support this clonotype. V is TRBV10-2 and J is TRBJ2-1; D remains ambiguous. The V and J ends lost 3 bases and 3 bases respectively, with 12 bases between them. The CDR3 runs 15 residues. In germline, CDR1 is WSHSY, CDR2 SAAADI. The CDR3: CASSDLGGLYNEQFF. The CDR3 DNA sequence: TGCGCCAGCAGTGATTTAGGTGGGCTCTACAATGAGCAGTTCTTC.

Relative to its sample, this clonotype is medium-sized. This chain uses TRBV4-2 with TRBJ2-3; the D gene is possibly TRBD2 (6 bases). V lost 0 bases and J 0 bases, leaving 19 bases between the germline ends. CDR3 size: 19 residues. Per the germline V gene, CDR1 is LGHNA and CDR2 is YNFKEQ. CDR3 sequence: CASSQDTGIRLESTDTQYF. The CDR3 DNA reads as TGTGCCAGCAGCCAAGATACAGGAATACGACTAGAGAGCACAGATACGCAGTATTTT.

V usage is TRBV9 and J usage is TRBJ1-2; 10 bases align to TRBD1. The junction had 2 bases not matched to a gene; V was cut back by 3 bases and J by 0 bases. The CDR3 runs 15 residues. CDR1 and CDR2 (germline): SGDLS, YYNGEE. CDR3 loop: CASSAGQGANYGYTF. The CDR3 nucleotides are TGTGCCAGCAGCGCAGGACAGGGGGCTAACTATGGCTACACCTTC.

Comment on this clonotype: Compared with germline, one end of the junction differs, possibly owing to a read error. The rearrangement links TRBV18 to TRBJ1-2, with 7 bases fitting TRBD1. Germline V gene lookup returns CDR1 KGHSH and CDR2 LQKENI. The length of the CDR3 is 18 residues. The CDR3 DNA follows: TGTGCCAGCTCACCACTGGACAGGTCGCGAGCTAATAACCATGGCTACACCTTC. Encoded protein: CASSPLDRSRANNHGYTF.

In the case of this clonotype: Since no conserved phenylalanine or tryptophan closes the CDR3, a read error is the likely cause. The genes are TRBV9 and TRBJ2-3; 10 positions match TRBD2. V dropped 4 bases and J dropped 2; count of bases not matched to a gene: 4. The CDR3 loop spans 15 amino acids. Germline V gene data show CDR1 as SGDLS and CDR2 as YYNGEE. The CDR3 region has the DNA TGTGCCAGCAGCATACTAGCGGGGCCCACAGATACGCAGTATTTG. It translates to CASSILAGPTDTQYL.

The genes are TRBV11-3 and TRBJ2-1; 10 bases are a match to TRBD2. V lost 5 bases and J lost 6; bases outside the gene matches: 7. This CDR3 is built from 15 residues. Germline V gives CDR1 SGHNT, CDR2 YENEEA. CDR3 in amino acids: CASSTLAGATNEQFF. For the CDR3, the DNA is TGTGCCAGCAGCACGCTAGCGGGAGCTACCAATGAGCAGTTCTTC.

The genes are TRBV4-2 and TRBJ2-7; D is undetermined. The J call is doubtful: the DNA matches TRBJ2-5 better. Germline V CDR1 and CDR2: LGHNA, YNFKEQ. CDR3 length: 15 amino acids. DNA of the CDR3: TGTGCCAGCAGCAACATGGGCGTTACTGTAGAGACCCAGTACTTC. This gives the protein CASSNMGVTVETQYF.

The chain recombines TRBV20-1 with TRBJ2-5, with TRBD2 identical over 7 bases. The J call may be wrong; the DNA end is better matched by TRBJ2-7. CDR1 is DFQATT, CDR2 SNEGSKA, per germline (reference sequence). The CDR3 length is 13 residues. In DNA form, the CDR3 reads TGCAGTGCTAGCGGACTAGAGTTCTACGAGCAGTACTTC. Translating it yields CSASGLEFYEQYF.

The chain employs TRBV29-1 and TRBJ2-5, with D hard to call. V lost 3 bases and J 4 bases, leaving 15 bases between the germline ends. Germline CDR1 and CDR2: SQVTM and ANQGSEA. This CDR3 contains 14 residues. CDR3 sequence: CSVDTATTGETQYF. As DNA, the CDR3 is TGCAGCGTTGATACAGCTACAACGGGAGAGACCCAGTACTTC.

The chain uses TRBV6-4 and TRBJ2-6; no clear D gene. Germline V lookup: CDR1 MRHNA, CDR2 SNTAGT. The CDR3 has 15 residues. V lost 3 bases and J 0 bases, leaving 6 bases between the germline ends. The CDR3 protein is CASSDSSSGANVLTF. The CDR3 nucleotides read TGTGCCAGCAGTGATAGTAGCTCTGGGGCCAACGTCCTGACTTTC.

In DNA, the CDR3 is TGCAGTGCTAGAGATGCCGGGACTCCCTATGAGCAGTACTTC. It encodes CSARDAGTPYEQYF. The chain has TRBV20-1 and TRBJ2-5; D is perhaps TRBD2 (6 bases). With 0 bases removed from V and 11 bases from J, the gap between germline ends came to 19 bases. The V gene's germline CDR1 is DFQATT and CDR2 SNEGSKA (reference sequence). This CDR3 spans 14 amino acids.

V gene TRBV11-2 combines with J gene TRBJ1-1; D possibly corresponds to TRBD1 (5 bases). This CDR3 contains 14 residues. Trimming took 3 bases from V and 1 from J, leaving 9 bases between them. Germline-derived CDR1 and CDR2 are SGHAT and FQNNGV. The CDR3: CASSLTARNTEAFF. The CDR3 DNA sequence: TGTGCCAGCAGCTTGACAGCCAGGAACACTGAAGCTTTCTTT.

CDR3 in amino acids: CASRQGIYGYTF. The CDR3 region has the DNA TGTGCCAGTCGACAGGGGATCTATGGCTACACCTTC. This rearrangement joins TRBV9 to TRBJ1-2; 8 bases map to TRBD1. V shed 8 bases, J shed 4 bases, and the junction held 4 bases outside the gene matches. This CDR3 has 12 residues. The germline V gene encodes CDR1 SGDLS and CDR2 YYNGEE.

With regard to this clonotype: One junction end disagrees with the germline gene, perhaps due to a read error. This sequence joins TRBV27 and TRBJ2-7; TRBD1 agrees at 8 bases. Germline CDR1 reads MNHEY; CDR2 reads SMNVEV (reference sequence). CDR3 length equals 16 residues. In nucleotides, the CDR3 is TGTGCCGGCAGTTTCCTAAGGACAGGGAGCTCCTACGAGCAGTACTTC. Its protein is CAGSFLRTGSSYEQYF.

The chain is built from TRBV7-4 and TRBJ2-3; D unresolved. V was clipped by 3 bases and J by 1 base, with 14 bases between them. Looked up from germline, CDR1 is SGHVT and CDR2 is SQSDAQ. This CDR3 contains 16 residues. The CDR3 DNA is TGTGCCAGCAGCTTGGTCAGGTCAGCCTGCACAGATACGCAGTATTTT. This codes for CASSLVRSACTDTQYF. Variable domain in full (rest from reference TRBV7-4 and TRBJ2-3): GAGVSQSPRYKVAKRGRDVALRCDSISGHVTLYWYRQTLGQGSEVLTYSQSDAQRDKSGRPSGRFSAERPERSVSTLKIQRTEQGDSAVYLCASSLVRSACTDTQYFGPGTRLTVL.

In regard to this clonotype: Its ends do not fully match the called genes, so a read error is possible. The J gene is TRBJ2-6, the V gene TRBV2; TRBD1 or TRBD2 may be the D gene (5 bases each). Germline V gene lookup returns CDR1 SNHLY and CDR2 FYNNEI. The CDR3 length is 16 residues. In DNA form, the CDR3 reads TGTGCCAGCAGTCCATTGGCTTCTCGAGGGGCCAACGTCCGGACTTTC. Protein product: CASSPLASRGANVRTF.

As DNA, the CDR3 is TGTGCCAGCAGCCCCCAAGGTCGAGCCGAAGAGACCCAGTACTTC. It yields the protein CASSPQGRAEETQYF. This chain connects TRBV7-6 to TRBJ2-5; D unclear. Germline loops: CDR1 SGHVS, CDR2 FNYEAQ. The V end was cut by 5 bases, the J end by 3 bases, with 16 bases between. This CDR3 contains 15 residues.

V is TRBV9 and J is TRBJ1-6; possibly TRBD1 for D (6 bases). The CDR3 has 17 amino acids. The germline V and J ends were trimmed by 0 bases and 3 bases, with 13 bases remaining between them. Germline V CDR1 and CDR2: SGDLS, YYNGEE. In DNA, the CDR3 is TGTGCCAGCAGCGTAGAGGGGGGGCCTGGCTATAATTCACCCCTCCACTTT. Translated: CASSVEGGPGYNSPLHF.